This TCR beta chain was documented in a study of T cell responses to AZD1222 COVID-19 vaccine. The study, taken as a whole, reports: Repertoire samples came only from after the peak T cell response. Clonal diversity may have been underestimated in mostly white British donors. Per reports, nearly half of all spike-specific TCRs target regions that are unmutated in variants.

There are 14 residues in the CDR3. The V gene's germline CDR1 is LGHDT and CDR2 YNNKEL (reference sequence). Trimming stripped 1 base from V and 9 bases from J, with 13 bases between. Clones were sequenced by immunoSEQ multiplex PCR, and TCRdb holds only the in-frame ones, with some missing. Of around 140,000 clones in the sample, around 91% were seen once. In regard to this clone: The target antigen is unknown.

Sequencing used peripheral blood, obtained on day 0 of AZD1222 vaccination. The chain carries TRBV3-1 (or the pseudogene TRBV3-2) and TRBJ1-5; D is ambiguous. This receptor was taken from an adult in good health. The CDR3 sequence: CASSQGTAGRPQHF. The CDR3 bases are TGTGCCAGCAGCCAAGGGACCGCAGGCAGGCCCCAGCATTTT.